This TCR beta chain was found in a study of human T cells and chemical hapten exposure. The overall study: Weekly diphenylcyclopropenone doses were given to patients' scalps across the roughly 25-week study.

Sample time point: patch test 2, 6 weeks after DPC sensitization. Treatment given: therapeutic diphenylcyclopropenone sensitization with weekly scalp DPC. Sample donors consisted of patients with alopecia, aged 18 to 70 years, who were suitable for DPC. Within the library, unique molecular identifiers were attached to each individual cDNA molecule. Via MiXCR, TCRdb re-called the RACE reads, giving one row per CDR3 protein. The data hold about 96,000 distinct CDR3 sequences, with about 9.6% observed a single time. General study results and limits: Those TCRs sitting above 1 in 1000 frequency stayed the same with DPC sensitization.

This clonotype appeared many times. The antigen remains undetermined. Sequencing was performed on whole blood, taken in connection with sensitization to the hapten diphenylcyclopropenone (DPC). This clonotype was obtained from a woman aged 40 to 50 with alopecia areata. Some clones in this sample may be carry-over from other donors' samples.

The CDR3 DNA reads as TGTGCCACCAGTGAAGAAAGCTCGGGCGTCGGCAAAAACATTCAGTACTTC. Amino acid sequence: CATSEESSGVGKNIQYF. V gene TRBV24-1 combines with J gene TRBJ2-4, with no clear D. The germline V gene has CDR1 KGHDR and CDR2 SFDVKD. The CDR3 consists of 17 residues. V lost 4 bases, J lost 3 bases, and 18 bases lay in between.